Listed here are 25 T cell receptor beta chains from one sample, sequenced in a study of T cell changes during pregnancy in multiple sclerosis. Generated by immunoSEQ multiplex PCR, the TCRdb table keeps only in-frame clones and is missing some. The sample shows tens of thousands of clones, more than 80% of them seen only once. Sequenced here: CD8+ T cells from peripheral blood mononuclear cells, sampled before pregnancy. Every receptor here comes from a female donor with multiple sclerosis, enrolled in a pregnancy study.

The rearrangement uses TRBV14 and TRBJ1-2; tentatively, D is TRBD1 (6 bases). The CDR3 is made up of 15 amino acids. Trimming took 1 base from V and 4 from J, leaving 13 bases between them. From germline, CDR1 is SGHDN and CDR2 FVKESK. The CDR3 DNA is TGTGCCAGCAGCCAAGGCGGGGGGCGGGTCTATGGCTACACCTTC. Encoded protein: CASSQGGGRVYGYTF.

The CDR3 spells CASSSGTGDLQPQHF. The CDR3 coding sequence is TGTGCCAGCAGCTCAGGGACAGGGGATCTTCAGCCCCAGCATTTT. The chain joins TRBV2 to TRBJ1-5, with TRBD1 matching over 10 bases. The ends lost 6 bases at V and 6 bases at J; junction bases unmatched: 8. Germline assignment: CDR1 SNHLY and CDR2 FYNNEI. The CDR3 length is 15 residues.

The rearrangement uses TRBV7-6 and TRBJ2-1; 8 nucleotides align to TRBD2. The CDR3 contains 14 residues. Germline CDR1 is SGHVS and CDR2 is FNYEAQ. The trim removed 1 base at V and 10 bases at J, leaving 6 bases unmatched. The CDR3 DNA follows: TGTGCCAGCAGCTTAGGAATAGCGGGAAACGAGCAGTTCTTC. Amino acid sequence: CASSLGIAGNEQFF.

This clone was counted a few times. This chain links TRBV2 with TRBJ1-5; D unresolved. This CDR3 contains 10 residues. With 10 bases removed from V and 7 bases from J, the gap between germline ends came to 8 bases. CDR1 is SNHLY and CDR2 is FYNNEI in the germline V gene. The CDR3 is CATGSQPQHF. The CDR3 DNA follows: TGTGCCACCGGGAGCCAGCCCCAGCATTTT.

V usage is TRBV7-8 and J usage is TRBJ1-2; no clear D gene. With 1 base removed from V and 6 bases from J, the gap between germline ends came to 12 bases. Germline CDR1 reads SGHVS; CDR2 reads FQNEAQ. The CDR3 consists of 14 residues. In DNA, the CDR3 is TGTGCCAGCAGCTTAGGGGCGAGCAAAGATGGCTACACCTTC. Its protein product is CASSLGASKDGYTF.

This chain uses TRBV9 with TRBJ1-5, with 12 bases fitting TRBD1. The CDR3 totals 18 residues. V lost 4 bases, J lost 5 bases, and 13 bases stayed unmatched. Germline V gene sequence: CDR1 SGDLS, CDR2 YYNGEE. CDR3 amino acids: CASSFFPPGQGADQPQHF. CDR3 nucleotides: TGTGCCAGCAGCTTTTTTCCACCGGGACAGGGGGCGGATCAGCCCCAGCATTTT.

The V gene is TRBV4-1, the J gene TRBJ1-1; 9 positions match TRBD1. This CDR3 has 15 residues. From germline, CDR1 is MGHRA and CDR2 YSYEKL. V shed 5 bases and J 1 base; nucleotides not matched to a gene: 5. As DNA, the CDR3 is TGCGCCAGCAGCTCACAGGGGGCCGGGAACACTGAAGCTTTCTTT. Its translation is CASSSQGAGNTEAFF.

The rearrangement links TRBV10-3 to TRBJ1-2; 8 bases align to TRBD1. This CDR3 comprises 15 residues. V gave up 4 bases and J gave up 6 bases; unmatched junction bases: 10. Germline V gene sequence: CDR1 ENHRY, CDR2 SYGVKD. The CDR3 DNA is TGTGCCATCAGTGCCCTGGACAGGGAGTCGGATGGCTACACCTTC. This translates into CAISALDRESDGYTF.

This clone appeared a single time. The chain uses TRBV29-1 and TRBJ2-7, with TRBD1 matching 9 bases. The trim removed 3 bases at V and 3 bases at J, leaving 0 bases unmatched. Germline V gene lookup returns CDR1 SQVTM and CDR2 ANQGSEA. The CDR3 spans 12 residues. The CDR3 nucleotides are TGCAGCGTTGAGGACAGGGGCTACGAGCAGTACTTC. Protein product: CSVEDRGYEQYF.

The chain couples TRBV9 to TRBJ2-7; D is possibly TRBD2 (6 bases). The CDR3 covers 12 residues. Germline V lookup: CDR1 SGDLS, CDR2 YYNGEE. Trimming took off 2 bases at V and 5 bases at J, with 8 bases between the two ends. The CDR3 protein is CASSVWGDEQYF. The CDR3 region has the DNA TGTGCCAGCAGCGTTTGGGGGGACGAGCAGTACTTC.

V usage is TRBV7-9 and J usage is TRBJ1-6, with 7 bases matching TRBD1. CDR3 length: 18 amino acids. Trimming took 1 base from V and 6 from J; bases not matched to a gene: 12. From germline, CDR1 is SEHNR and CDR2 FQNEAQ (reference sequence). CDR3 DNA sequence: TGTGCCAGCAGCTTAGAACAGGGGCCGCACGCATTTAATTCACCCCTCCACTTT. Translation gives CASSLEQGPHAFNSPLHF.

The chain carries TRBV15 and TRBJ1-5; 10 bases fit TRBD1. The germline V gene has CDR1 LNHNV and CDR2 YYDKDF (reference sequence). Losses at the gene ends were 4 bases for V and 7 bases for J; bases not matched to a gene: 7. The CDR3 sequence is 15 residues long. The CDR3 DNA is TGTGCCACCAGCATTGACAGGGGGCGGGGACAGCCCCAGCATTTT. Translation gives CATSIDRGRGQPQHF. Full variable domain (outside the CDR3, taken from reference TRBV15 and TRBJ1-5): DAMVIQNPRYQVTQFGKPVTLSCSQTLNHNVMYWYQQKSSQAPKLLFHYYDKDFNNEADTPDNFQSRRPNTSFCFLDIRSPGLGDTAMYLCATSIDRGRGQPQHFGDGTRLSIL.

The gene calls are TRBV28 and TRBJ2-2; 9 positions agree with TRBD1. Germline lookup yields CDR1 MDHEN and CDR2 SYDVKM. The CDR3 runs 19 residues. V lost 5 bases, J lost 1 base, and 14 bases stayed unmatched. The CDR3 loop reads CASSAVGTGSNWNTGELFF. Written as DNA, the CDR3 is TGTGCCAGCAGTGCGGTGGGGACAGGGTCGAATTGGAACACCGGGGAGCTGTTTTTT. Based on the CDR3 plus reference TRBV28 and TRBJ2-2, the full variable domain is DVKVTQSSRYLVKRTGEKVFLECVQDMDHENMFWYRQDPGLGLRLIYFSYDVKMKEKGDIPEGYSVSREKKERFSLILESASTNQTSMYLCASSAVGTGSNWNTGELFFGEGSRLTVL.

V usage is TRBV4-2 and J usage is TRBJ1-5; 8 nucleotides agree with TRBD1. The CDR3 runs to 14 residues. The ends lost 3 bases at V and 6 bases at J; junction bases unmatched: 4. Looked up from germline, CDR1 is LGHNA and CDR2 is YNFKEQ. CDR3 sequence: CASSQDRVRQPQHF. In DNA form, the CDR3 reads TGTGCCAGCAGCCAGGACAGGGTACGTCAGCCCCAGCATTTT.

The V and J genes are TRBV9 and TRBJ2-3; D is perhaps TRBD2 (6 bases). The V end was cut by 0 bases, the J end by 3 bases, with 8 bases between. The CDR3 has 14 residues. CDR1 is SGDLS, CDR2 YYNGEE, per germline. CDR3 sequence reads: CASSVGRGTDTQYF. DNA for the CDR3: TGTGCCAGCAGCGTAGGGCGGGGAACAGATACGCAGTATTTT.

The rearrangement uses TRBV13 and TRBJ1-1; TRBD1 agrees at 8 bases. The CDR3 has 14 amino acids. Unmatched junction bases numbered 7, after V lost 5 bases and J lost 5 bases. Germline lookup yields CDR1 PRHDT and CDR2 FYEKMQ (reference sequence). CDR3 sequence (DNA): TGTGCCAGCAGCCAGCAGGGGGCTGGGACTGAAGCTTTCTTT. Protein product: CASSQQGAGTEAFF.

V gene TRBV28 combines with J gene TRBJ2-3; tentative D call: TRBD2 (5 bases). V lost 2 bases and J 2 bases, leaving 8 bases between the germline ends. CDR1 is MDHEN and CDR2 is SYDVKM in the germline V gene. This CDR3 region has 14 residues. The CDR3 loop is CASSLAGDTDTQYF. CDR3 nucleotides: TGTGCCAGCAGTTTAGCGGGTGACACAGATACGCAGTATTTT.

V usage is TRBV7-9 and J usage is TRBJ1-2, with a tentative D call TRBD1 (5 bases). V lost 3 bases and J lost 3, with 8 bases in between. Germline loops: CDR1 SEHNR, CDR2 FQNEAQ (reference sequence). The CDR3 runs to 13 residues. The CDR3 DNA is TGTGCCAGCAGCTTCGGGGGTGACTATGGCTACACCTTC. This sequence encodes CASSFGGDYGYTF.

The chain recombines TRBV4-1 with TRBJ1-4; 8 bases align to TRBD1. V shed 0 bases, J shed 0 bases, and the junction held 9 bases outside the gene matches. This CDR3 contains 19 residues. Germline lookup yields CDR1 MGHRA and CDR2 YSYEKL. This CDR3 reads CASSQDNGQGLATNEKLFF. The CDR3 bases are TGCGCCAGCAGCCAAGATAATGGACAGGGACTCGCAACTAATGAAAAACTGTTTTTT.

This chain links TRBV27 with TRBJ2-1; D remains unclear. The CDR3 is made up of 12 amino acids. V lost 7 bases, J lost 6 bases, and 10 bases lay in between. Germline V gives CDR1 MNHEY, CDR2 SMNVEV (reference sequence). For the CDR3, the DNA is TGTGCCAGCACCTCCTTCTCCAATGAGCAGTTCTTC. It encodes CASTSFSNEQFF.

The V call is TRBV11-2, the J call TRBJ2-7; the D gene is possibly TRBD2 (6 bases). Looked up from germline, CDR1 is SGHAT and CDR2 is FQNNGV. CDR3 length: 15 residues. V lost 1 base to trimming and J lost 0 bases, with 10 bases between them. The CDR3 region is CASSLAQGGSYEQYF. The CDR3 nucleotides read TGTGCCAGCAGCTTAGCCCAGGGAGGCTCCTACGAGCAGTACTTC.

CDR3 protein: CASGASGVVTDTQYF. CDR3 DNA: TGCGCCAGCGGCGCGTCGGGGGTAGTCACAGATACGCAGTATTTT. The chain links TRBV5-1 to TRBJ2-3, with D possibly being TRBD2 (6 bases). Germline V CDR1 and CDR2: SGHRS, YFSETQ. Trimming took off 7 bases at V and 2 bases at J, with 17 bases between the two ends. This CDR3 spans 15 amino acids.

This clone was seen a handful of times. The chain links TRBV2 to TRBJ1-2, with 7 bases aligning to TRBD1. V lost 3 bases to trimming and J lost 4 bases; unmatched junction nucleotides: 14. The length of the CDR3 is 17 residues. Germline V lookup: CDR1 SNHLY, CDR2 FYNNEI. CDR3: CASSELPSGTASYGYTF. CDR3 sequence (DNA): TGTGCCAGCAGTGAGCTACCCTCCGGGACAGCGAGCTATGGCTACACCTTC.

This chain connects TRBV5-4 to TRBJ1-2; no firm D call. CDR3 length equals 17 residues. Between the trimmed V and J ends, which lost 0 bases and 1 base, there was a span of 16 bases. Germline assignment: CDR1 SGHNT and CDR2 YYREEE (reference sequence). CDR3 loop: CASSLAGAATHNYGYTF. The CDR3 nucleotides are TGTGCCAGCAGCTTGGCGGGTGCGGCAACGCATAACTATGGCTACACCTTC.

V gene TRBV27 combines with J gene TRBJ2-3; tentative D call: TRBD2 (6 bases). The ends were cut back, 2 bases at V and 2 bases at J, with 8 bases in the middle. Germline V gene lookup returns CDR1 MNHEY and CDR2 SMNVEV (reference sequence). The CDR3 length is 14 residues. As DNA, the CDR3 is TGTGCCAGCAGTTTAGGAGGGGACACAGATACGCAGTATTTT. As protein: CASSLGGDTDTQYF.